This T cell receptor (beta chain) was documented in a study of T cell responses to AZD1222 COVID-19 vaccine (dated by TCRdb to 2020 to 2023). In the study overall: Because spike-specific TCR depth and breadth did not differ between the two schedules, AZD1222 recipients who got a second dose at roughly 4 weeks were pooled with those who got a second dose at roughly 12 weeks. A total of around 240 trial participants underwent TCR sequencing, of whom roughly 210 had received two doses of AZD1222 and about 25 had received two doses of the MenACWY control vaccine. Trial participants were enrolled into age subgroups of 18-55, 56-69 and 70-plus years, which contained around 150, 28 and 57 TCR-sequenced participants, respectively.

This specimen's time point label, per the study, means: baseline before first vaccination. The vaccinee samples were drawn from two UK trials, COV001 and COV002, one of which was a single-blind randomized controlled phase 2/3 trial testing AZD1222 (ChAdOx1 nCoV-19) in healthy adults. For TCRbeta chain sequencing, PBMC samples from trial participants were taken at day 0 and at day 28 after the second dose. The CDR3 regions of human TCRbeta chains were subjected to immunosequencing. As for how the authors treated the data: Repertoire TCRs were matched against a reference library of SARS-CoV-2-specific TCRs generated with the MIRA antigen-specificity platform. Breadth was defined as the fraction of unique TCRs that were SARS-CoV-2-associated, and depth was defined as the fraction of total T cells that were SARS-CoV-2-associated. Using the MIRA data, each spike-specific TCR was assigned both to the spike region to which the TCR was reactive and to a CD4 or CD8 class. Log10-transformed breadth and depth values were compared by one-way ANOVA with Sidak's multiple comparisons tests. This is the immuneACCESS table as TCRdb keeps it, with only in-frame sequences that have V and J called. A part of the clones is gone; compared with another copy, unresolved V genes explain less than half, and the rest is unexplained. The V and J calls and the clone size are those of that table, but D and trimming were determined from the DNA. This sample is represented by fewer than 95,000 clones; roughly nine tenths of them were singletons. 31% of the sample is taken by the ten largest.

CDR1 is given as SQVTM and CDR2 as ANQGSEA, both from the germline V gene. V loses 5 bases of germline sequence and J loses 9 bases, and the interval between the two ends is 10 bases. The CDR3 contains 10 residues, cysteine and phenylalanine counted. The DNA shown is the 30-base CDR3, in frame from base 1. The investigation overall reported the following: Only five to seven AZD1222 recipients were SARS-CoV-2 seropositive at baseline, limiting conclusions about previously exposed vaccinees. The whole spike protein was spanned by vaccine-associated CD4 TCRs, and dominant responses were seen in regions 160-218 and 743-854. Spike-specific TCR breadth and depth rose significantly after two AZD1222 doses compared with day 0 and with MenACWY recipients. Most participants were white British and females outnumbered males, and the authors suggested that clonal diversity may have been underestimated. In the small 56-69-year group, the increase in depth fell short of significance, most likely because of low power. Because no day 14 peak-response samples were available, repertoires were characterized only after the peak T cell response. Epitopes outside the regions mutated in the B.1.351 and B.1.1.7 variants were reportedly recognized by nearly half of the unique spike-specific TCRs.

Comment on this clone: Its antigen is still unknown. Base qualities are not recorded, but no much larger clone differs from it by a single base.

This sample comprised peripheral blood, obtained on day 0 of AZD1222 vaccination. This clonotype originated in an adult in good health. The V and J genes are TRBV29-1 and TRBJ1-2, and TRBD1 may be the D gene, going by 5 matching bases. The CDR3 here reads CSVRDPRYTF. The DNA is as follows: TGCAGCGTTCGGGACCCTCGCTACACCTTC.